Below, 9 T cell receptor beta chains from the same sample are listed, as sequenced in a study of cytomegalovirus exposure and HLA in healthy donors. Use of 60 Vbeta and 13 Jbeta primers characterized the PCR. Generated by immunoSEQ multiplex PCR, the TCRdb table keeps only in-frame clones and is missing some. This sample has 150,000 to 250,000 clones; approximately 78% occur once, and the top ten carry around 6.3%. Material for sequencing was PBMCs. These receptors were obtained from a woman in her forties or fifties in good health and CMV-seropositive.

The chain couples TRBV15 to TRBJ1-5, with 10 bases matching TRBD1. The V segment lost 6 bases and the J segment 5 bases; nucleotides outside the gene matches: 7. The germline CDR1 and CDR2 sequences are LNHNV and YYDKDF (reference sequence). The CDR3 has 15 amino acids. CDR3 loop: CATRRTGGGDQPQHF. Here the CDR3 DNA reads TGTGCCACCAGAAGGACAGGGGGAGGTGATCAGCCCCAGCATTTT.

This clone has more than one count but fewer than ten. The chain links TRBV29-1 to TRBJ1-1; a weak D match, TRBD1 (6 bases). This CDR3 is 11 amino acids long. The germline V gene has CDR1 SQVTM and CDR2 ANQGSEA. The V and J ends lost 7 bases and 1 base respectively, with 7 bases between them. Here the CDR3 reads CSGTENTEAFF. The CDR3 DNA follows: TGCAGCGGGACAGAGAACACTGAAGCTTTCTTT.

The chain's CDR3 is CASSYMGQGVETQYF. In DNA form, the CDR3 reads TGTGCCAGCAGCTACATGGGACAGGGGGTAGAGACCCAGTACTTC. The chain carries TRBV7-6 and TRBJ2-5, with 11 positions matching TRBD1. V shed 4 bases and J 4 bases; nucleotides not matched to a gene: 5. Germline CDR1 and CDR2: SGHVS and FNYEAQ. The CDR3 totals 15 residues.

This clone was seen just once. The CDR3 reads CAWNLQSGYEKLFF. The CDR3, as DNA: TGTGCCTGGAACTTACAATCAGGGTATGAAAAACTGTTTTTT. This chain uses TRBV30 with TRBJ1-4, with a tentative D call TRBD1 (5 bases). The CDR3 is 14 residues long. Trimming removed 4 bases at V and 6 bases at J, with 15 bases between. Per germline, CDR1 GTSNPN and CDR2 SVGIG (reference sequence).

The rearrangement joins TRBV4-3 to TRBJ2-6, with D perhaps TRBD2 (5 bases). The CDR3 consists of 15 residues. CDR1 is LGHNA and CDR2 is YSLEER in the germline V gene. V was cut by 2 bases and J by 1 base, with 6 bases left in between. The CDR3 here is CASSQRGSGANVLTF. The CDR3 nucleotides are TGCGCCAGCAGCCAAAGAGGGTCTGGGGCCAACGTCCTGACTTTC.

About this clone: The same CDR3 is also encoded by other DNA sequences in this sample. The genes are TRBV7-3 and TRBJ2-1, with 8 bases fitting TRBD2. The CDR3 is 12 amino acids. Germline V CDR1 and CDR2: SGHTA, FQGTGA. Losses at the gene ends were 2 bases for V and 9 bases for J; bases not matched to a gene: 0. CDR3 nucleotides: TGTGCCAGCAGCTTAGCGGGAGGTGAGCAGTTCTTC. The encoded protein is CASSLAGGEQFF.

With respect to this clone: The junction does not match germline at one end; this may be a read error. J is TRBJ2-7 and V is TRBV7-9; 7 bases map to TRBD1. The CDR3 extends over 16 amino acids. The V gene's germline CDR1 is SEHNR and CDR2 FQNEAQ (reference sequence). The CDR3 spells CSSSYRPGQSSCEQYF. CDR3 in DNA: TGTTCCAGCAGCTATAGGCCGGGACAGAGCTCCTGCGAGCAGTACTTC.

The CDR3 loop is CASSLADAAPQHF. The DNA of the CDR3 is TGTGCCAGCAGTTTAGCAGATGCGGCGCCCCAGCATTTT. V is TRBV28 and J is TRBJ1-5; D uncertain. From germline, CDR1 is MDHEN and CDR2 SYDVKM. CDR3 length: 13 amino acids. The germline V and J ends were trimmed by 2 bases and 9 bases, with 11 bases remaining between them. The variable domain in full, completed from reference TRBV28 and TRBJ1-5, reads DVKVTQSSRYLVKRTGEKVFLECVQDMDHENMFWYRQDPGLGLRLIYFSYDVKMKEKGDIPEGYSVSREKKERFSLILESASTNQTSMYLCASSLADAAPQHFGDGTRLSIL.

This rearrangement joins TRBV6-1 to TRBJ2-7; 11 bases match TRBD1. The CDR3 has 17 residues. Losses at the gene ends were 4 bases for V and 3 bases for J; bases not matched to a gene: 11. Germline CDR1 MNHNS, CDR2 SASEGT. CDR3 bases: TGTGCCAGCAGTGCACATAACCCCGGGACAGGGGGCTACGAGCAGTACTTC. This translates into CASSAHNPGTGGYEQYF.